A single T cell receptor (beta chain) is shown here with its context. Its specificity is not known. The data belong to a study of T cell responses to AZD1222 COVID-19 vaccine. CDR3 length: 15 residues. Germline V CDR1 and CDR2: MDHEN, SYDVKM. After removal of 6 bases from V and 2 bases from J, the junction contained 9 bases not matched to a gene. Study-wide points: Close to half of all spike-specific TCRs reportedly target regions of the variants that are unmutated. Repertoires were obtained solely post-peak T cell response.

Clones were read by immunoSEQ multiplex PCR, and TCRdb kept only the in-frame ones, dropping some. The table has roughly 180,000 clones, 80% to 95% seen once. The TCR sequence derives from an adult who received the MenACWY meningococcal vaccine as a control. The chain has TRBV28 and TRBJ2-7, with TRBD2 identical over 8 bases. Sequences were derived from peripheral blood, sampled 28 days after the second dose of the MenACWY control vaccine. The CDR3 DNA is TGTGCCAGCAGCCGGAGCGGGGGTTTAGCCTACGAGCAGTACTTC. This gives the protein CASSRSGGLAYEQYF. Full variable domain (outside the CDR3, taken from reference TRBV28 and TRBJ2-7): DVKVTQSSRYLVKRTGEKVFLECVQDMDHENMFWYRQDPGLGLRLIYFSYDVKMKEKGDIPEGYSVSREKKERFSLILESASTNQTSMYLCASSRSGGLAYEQYFGPGTRLTVT.